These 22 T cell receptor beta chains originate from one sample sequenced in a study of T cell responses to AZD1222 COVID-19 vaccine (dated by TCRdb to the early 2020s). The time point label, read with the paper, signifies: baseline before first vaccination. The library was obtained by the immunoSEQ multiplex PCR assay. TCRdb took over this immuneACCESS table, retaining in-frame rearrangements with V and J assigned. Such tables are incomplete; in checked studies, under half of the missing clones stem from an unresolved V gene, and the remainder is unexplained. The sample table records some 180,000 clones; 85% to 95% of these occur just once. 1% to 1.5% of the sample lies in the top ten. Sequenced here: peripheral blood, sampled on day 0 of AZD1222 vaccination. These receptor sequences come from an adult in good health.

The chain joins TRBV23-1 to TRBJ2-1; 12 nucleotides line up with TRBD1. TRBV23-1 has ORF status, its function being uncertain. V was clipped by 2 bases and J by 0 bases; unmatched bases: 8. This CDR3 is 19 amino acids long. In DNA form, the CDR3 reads TGCGCCAGCAGTCAACCGGGACAGGGGGCAGTGGGCTCCTACAATGAGCAGTTCTTC. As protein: CASSQPGQGAVGSYNEQFF.

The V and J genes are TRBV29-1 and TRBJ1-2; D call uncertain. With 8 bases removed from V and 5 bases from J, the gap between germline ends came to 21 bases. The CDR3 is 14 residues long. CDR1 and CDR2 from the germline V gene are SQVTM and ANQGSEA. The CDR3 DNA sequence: TGCAGCTCCCAACGTCTTATAGGAGGTTATGGCTACACCTTC. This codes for CSSQRLIGGYGYTF.

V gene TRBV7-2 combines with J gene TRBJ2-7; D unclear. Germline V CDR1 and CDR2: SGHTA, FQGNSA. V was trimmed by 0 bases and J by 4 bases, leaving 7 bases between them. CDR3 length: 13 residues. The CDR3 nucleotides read TGTGCCAGCAGCTTAGCCGCTGGGTACGAGCAGTACTTC. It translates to CASSLAAGYEQYF.

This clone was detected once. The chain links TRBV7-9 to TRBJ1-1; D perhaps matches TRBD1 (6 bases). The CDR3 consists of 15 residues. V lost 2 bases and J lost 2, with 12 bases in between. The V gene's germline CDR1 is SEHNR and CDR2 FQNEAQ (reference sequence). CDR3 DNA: TGTGCCAGCAGCTTATTATCAGGGGCTAACACTGAAGCTTTCTTT. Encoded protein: CASSLLSGANTEAFF.

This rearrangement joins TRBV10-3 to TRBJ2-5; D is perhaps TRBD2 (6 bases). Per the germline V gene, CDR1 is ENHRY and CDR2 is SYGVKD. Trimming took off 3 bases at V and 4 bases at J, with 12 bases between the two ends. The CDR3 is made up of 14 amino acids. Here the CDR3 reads CAISDTGTRETQYF. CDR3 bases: TGTGCCATCAGTGACACCGGGACTCGAGAGACCCAGTACTTC.

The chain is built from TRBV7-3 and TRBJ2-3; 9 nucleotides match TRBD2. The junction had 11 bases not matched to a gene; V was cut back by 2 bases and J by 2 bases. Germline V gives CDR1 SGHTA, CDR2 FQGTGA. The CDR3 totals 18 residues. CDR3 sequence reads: CASSLGASGANPTDTQYF. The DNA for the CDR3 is TGTGCCAGCAGCTTAGGGGCTAGCGGGGCGAACCCCACAGATACGCAGTATTTT.

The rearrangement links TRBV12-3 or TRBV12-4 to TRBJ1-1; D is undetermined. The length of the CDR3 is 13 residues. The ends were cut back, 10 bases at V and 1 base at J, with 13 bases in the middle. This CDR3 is CATRLRENTEAFF. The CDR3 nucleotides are TGTGCCACGAGACTCCGGGAGAACACTGAAGCTTTCTTT.

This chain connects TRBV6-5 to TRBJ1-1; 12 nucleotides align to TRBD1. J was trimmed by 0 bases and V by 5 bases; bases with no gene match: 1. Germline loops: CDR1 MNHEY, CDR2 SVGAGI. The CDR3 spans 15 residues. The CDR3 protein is CASSRDRGLNTEAFF. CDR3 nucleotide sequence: TGTGCCAGCAGTAGGGACAGGGGGCTGAACACTGAAGCTTTCTTT.

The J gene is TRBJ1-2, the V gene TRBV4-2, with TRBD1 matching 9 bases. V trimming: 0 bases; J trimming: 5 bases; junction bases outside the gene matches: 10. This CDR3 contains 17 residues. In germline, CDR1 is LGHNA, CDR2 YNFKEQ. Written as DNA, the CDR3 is TGTGCCAGCAGCCAAGATTCAGGACAGGGGTCTGGTTATGGCTACACCTTC. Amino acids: CASSQDSGQGSGYGYTF.

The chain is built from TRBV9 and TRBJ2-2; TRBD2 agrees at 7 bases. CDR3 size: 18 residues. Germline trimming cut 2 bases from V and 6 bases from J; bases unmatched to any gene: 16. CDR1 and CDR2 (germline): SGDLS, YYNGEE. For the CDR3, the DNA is TGTGCCAGCAGCGTTTCCGCGGGGGAACCGTCCCCCGCCGGGGAGCTGTTTTTT. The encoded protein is CASSVSAGEPSPAGELFF.

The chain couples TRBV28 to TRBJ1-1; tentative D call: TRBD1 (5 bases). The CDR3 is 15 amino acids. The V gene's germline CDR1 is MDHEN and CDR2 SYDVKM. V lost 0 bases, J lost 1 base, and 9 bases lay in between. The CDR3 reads CASSLWEGPNTEAFF. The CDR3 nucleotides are TGTGCCAGCAGTTTATGGGAGGGGCCGAACACTGAAGCTTTCTTT.

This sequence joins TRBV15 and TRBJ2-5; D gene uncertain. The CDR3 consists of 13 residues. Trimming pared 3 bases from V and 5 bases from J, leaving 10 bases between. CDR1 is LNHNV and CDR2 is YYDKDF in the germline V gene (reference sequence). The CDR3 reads CATSSRGFETQYF. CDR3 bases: TGTGCCACCAGCAGTCGTGGGTTTGAGACCCAGTACTTC.

The CDR3 loop is CASNPDGGGAYEQYF. CDR3 bases: TGCGCCAGCAACCCCGATGGGGGGGGTGCCTACGAGCAGTACTTC. The chain couples TRBV5-1 to TRBJ2-7; 7 bases agree with TRBD2. The J segment lost 2 bases and the V segment lost 6 bases, leaving 11 bases of the junction unmatched. Germline CDR1 is SGHRS and CDR2 is YFSETQ. CDR3 length: 15 residues.

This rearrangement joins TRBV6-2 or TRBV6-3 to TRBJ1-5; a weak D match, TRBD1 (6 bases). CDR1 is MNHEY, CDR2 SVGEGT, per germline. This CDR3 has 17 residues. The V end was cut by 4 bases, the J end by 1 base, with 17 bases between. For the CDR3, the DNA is TGTGCCAGCAGTTCCCCCCAGGGGAGGAGAAGCAATCAGCCCCAGCATTTT. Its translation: CASSSPQGRRSNQPQHF.

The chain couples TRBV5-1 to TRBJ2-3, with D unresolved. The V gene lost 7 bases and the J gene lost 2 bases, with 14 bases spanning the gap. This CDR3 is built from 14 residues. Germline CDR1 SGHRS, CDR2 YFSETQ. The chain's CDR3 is CASCPLGNTDTQYF. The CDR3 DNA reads TGCGCCAGCTGTCCATTGGGAAACACAGATACGCAGTATTTT.

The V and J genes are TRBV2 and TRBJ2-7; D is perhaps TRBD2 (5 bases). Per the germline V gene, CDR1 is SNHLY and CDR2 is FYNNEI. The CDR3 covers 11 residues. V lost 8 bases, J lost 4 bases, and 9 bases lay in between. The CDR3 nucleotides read TGTGCCAGCTCTCGGGGTTACGAGCAGTACTTC. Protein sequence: CASSRGYEQYF.

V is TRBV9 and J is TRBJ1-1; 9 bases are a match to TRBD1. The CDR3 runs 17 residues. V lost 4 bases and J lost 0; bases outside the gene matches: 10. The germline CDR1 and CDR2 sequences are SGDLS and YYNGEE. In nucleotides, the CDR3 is TGTGCCAGCAGCCTCAGAGGGGGGGACAGGGTGAACACTGAAGCTTTCTTT. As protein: CASSLRGGDRVNTEAFF.

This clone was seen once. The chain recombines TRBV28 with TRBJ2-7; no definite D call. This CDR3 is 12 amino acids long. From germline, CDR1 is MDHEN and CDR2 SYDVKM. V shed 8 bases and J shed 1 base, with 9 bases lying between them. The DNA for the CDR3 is TGTGCCAGCGGGCAGAATTCCTACGAGCAGTACTTC. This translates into CASGQNSYEQYF.

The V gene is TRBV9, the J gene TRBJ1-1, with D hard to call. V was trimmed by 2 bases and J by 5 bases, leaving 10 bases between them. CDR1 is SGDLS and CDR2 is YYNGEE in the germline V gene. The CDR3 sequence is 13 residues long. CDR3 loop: CASSVGIVTEAFF. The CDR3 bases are TGTGCCAGCAGCGTCGGGATAGTTACTGAAGCTTTCTTT.

CDR3 protein: CASSDGTYEQYF. The CDR3 DNA is TGCGCCAGCAGTGACGGCACCTACGAGCAGTACTTC. This chain uses TRBV10-1 with TRBJ2-7; D gene ambiguous. The ends were cut back, 3 bases at V and 2 bases at J, with 5 bases in the middle. CDR1 and CDR2 from the germline V gene are WNHNN and SYGVQD (reference sequence). The CDR3 contains 12 residues.

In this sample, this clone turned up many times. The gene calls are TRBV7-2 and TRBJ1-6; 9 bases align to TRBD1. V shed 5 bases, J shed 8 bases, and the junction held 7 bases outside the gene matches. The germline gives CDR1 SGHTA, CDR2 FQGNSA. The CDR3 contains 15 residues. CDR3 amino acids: CASSAQGARDSPLHF. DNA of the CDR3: TGTGCCAGCAGCGCACAGGGGGCTCGTGATTCACCCCTCCACTTT.

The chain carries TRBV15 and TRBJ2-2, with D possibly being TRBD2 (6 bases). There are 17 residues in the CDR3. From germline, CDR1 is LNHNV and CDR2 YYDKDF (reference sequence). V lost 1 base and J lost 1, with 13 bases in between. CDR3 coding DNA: TGTGCCACCAGCAGAGCCCCGACTAGGCAGAACACCGGGGAGCTGTTTTTT. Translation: CATSRAPTRQNTGELFF.